The 7 T cell receptor beta chains in this list originate from one sample, sequenced in a study of OX40 agonist ivuxolimab in advanced cancers. Assay used: immunoSEQ multiplex PCR; TCRdb lists only in-frame clones, some missing. The sample has roughly 66,000 clones; 82% are singletons. This sample comprised CD4+ or CD8+ T cells sorted from blood, obtained in a trial of the OX40 agonist ivuxolimab. These TCRs come from an adult with an advanced solid tumor such as melanoma, head and neck, liver or kidney cancer.

The gene calls are TRBV15 and TRBJ1-1; no reliable D call. Germline V gene lookup returns CDR1 LNHNV and CDR2 YYDKDF (reference sequence). The CDR3 sequence is 14 residues long. V lost 5 bases and J lost 1, with 11 bases in between. The CDR3 DNA reads TGTGCCACCAGCGAACAGACAAGGAACACTGAAGCTTTCTTT. The encoded protein is CATSEQTRNTEAFF.

V and J are TRBV28 and TRBJ2-1, with 9 bases fitting TRBD1. Unmatched junction bases numbered 5, after V lost 6 bases and J lost 5 bases. Germline lookup yields CDR1 MDHEN and CDR2 SYDVKM. This CDR3 region has 14 residues. The CDR3 nucleotides read TGTGCCAGCAGGAAGGACAGGGGTCACAATGAGCAGTTCTTC. Translating gives CASRKDRGHNEQFF.

V and J are TRBV29-1 and TRBJ1-5, with a tentative D call TRBD1 (5 bases). This CDR3 is 12 amino acids long. From germline, CDR1 is SQVTM and CDR2 ANQGSEA. V was clipped by 6 bases and J by 2 bases, with 8 bases between them. The CDR3 protein is CSVGGGNQPQHF. In DNA, the CDR3 is TGCAGCGTGGGGGGGGGCAATCAGCCCCAGCATTTT.

This CDR3 reads CSAGWAGVGNEQFF. The CDR3 coding sequence is TGCAGCGCTGGTTGGGCGGGAGTTGGCAATGAGCAGTTCTTC. The chain uses TRBV29-1 and TRBJ2-1, with 7 bases matching TRBD2. CDR1 is SQVTM and CDR2 is ANQGSEA in the germline V gene. The junction had 12 bases not matched to a gene; V was cut back by 7 bases and J by 6 bases. This CDR3 contains 14 residues.

The gene calls are TRBV19 and TRBJ2-2, with no clear D. V lost 6 bases and J lost 2, with 16 bases in between. The CDR3 totals 16 residues. CDR1 LNHDA and CDR2 SQIVND come from the germline V gene (reference sequence). The CDR3, as DNA: TGTGCCAGTAGCCGAACCCACGCAGATAACACCGGGGAGCTGTTTTTT. Protein: CASSRTHADNTGELFF.

This clone appeared a few times. In nucleotides, the CDR3 is TGTGCCAGCAGCGTAGATTACGACAGCTCCTATAATTCACCCCTCCACTTT. Its protein is CASSVDYDSSYNSPLHF. J is TRBJ1-6 and V is TRBV9; D is possibly TRBD1 (5 bases). This CDR3 is built from 17 residues. The V end was cut by 0 bases, the J end by 0 bases, with 10 bases between. CDR1 is SGDLS, CDR2 YYNGEE, per germline.

Written as DNA, the CDR3 is TGTGCCAGCTATGGACAGCGGGACACTGAAGCTTTCTTT. It yields the protein CASYGQRDTEAFF. The V gene is TRBV18, the J gene TRBJ1-1; D possibly corresponds to TRBD1 (6 bases). V lost 7 bases and J 3 bases, leaving 12 bases between the germline ends. The CDR3 length is 13 residues. Germline CDR1 and CDR2: KGHSH and LQKENI.